What follows describes a single TCR beta chain. Original handling: Estimated nucleated cell counts came from reference gene primer amplification. Libraries were prepared by immunoSEQ multiplex PCR; TCRdb keeps only in-frame clonotypes and omits some of them. V and J calls and clone size are given by that table; D and trimming were obtained from the DNA. The sample lists around 270,000 clones; around 85% were seen once. Patients of the Seattle cohort, enrolled during active infection, were followed longitudinally. This sample is drawn from a study of blood T cell repertoires in COVID-19. Across the study: The United States, Italy and Spain supplied acute and convalescent COVID-19 samples. PBMCs, B-cell-depleted T cells, or T cells provided the cDNA or gDNA that made up the material.

Germline values: CDR1 MGHRA, CDR2 YSYEKL. Trimming took 1 base from V and 6 from J; bases not matched to a gene: 10. The CDR3 length is 17 residues. The sample consisted of peripheral blood. The chain carries TRBV4-1 and TRBJ2-7; 12 bases match TRBD2. The TCR sequence derives from a human donor with COVID-19, enrolled during active disease. The donor label of this sample is uncertain. CDR3 residues: CASSQGLAGVFPSEQYF. The DNA for the CDR3 is TGCGCCAGCAGCCAAGGACTAGCGGGAGTTTTTCCCTCCGAGCAGTACTTC.